This T cell receptor (beta chain) was identified in a study of control samples from healthy donors and cancer patients. CDR3 length equals 15 residues. The trim removed 5 bases at V and 4 bases at J, leaving 6 bases unmatched. CDR1 is SGHTA and CDR2 is FQGTGA in the germline V gene. The table came from immunoSEQ multiplex PCR; TCRdb's copy has only in-frame clones and leaves some out. The sample records about 160,000 clones, roughly 93% being singletons. The specimen sequenced was blood. The sequence was collected from a man younger than 30 in good health. The chain links TRBV7-3 to TRBJ2-7, with 12 bases lining up with TRBD2. The CDR3 region has the DNA TGTGCCAGCAGCCCCGGGCTAGCGGGAGGGTACGAGCAGTACTTC. Translating gives CASSPGLAGGYEQYF.